Sequencing of this T cell receptor (beta chain) was carried out in a study of OX40 agonist ivuxolimab in advanced cancers. Overall study: One hepatocellular carcinoma and a couple of cutaneous melanoma patients partially responded. Findings and caveats of the study: Not determined was the antigen specificity of the expanded peripheral T cells. CD8+ T cells showed, on average, more clonal expansion than CD4+ cells.

The CDR3 consists of 15 residues. With 2 bases removed from V and 1 base from J, the gap between germline ends came to 11 bases. The V gene's germline CDR1 is MDHEN and CDR2 SYDVKM. TCRdb's table, derived via immunoSEQ multiplex PCR, lists solely in-frame clones and lacks some. Here the sample spans more than 45,000 clones, approximately 80% being singletons. Of note for this clone: What it recognizes is unknown.

The starting material was CD4+ or CD8+ T cells sorted from blood, obtained in a trial of the OX40 agonist ivuxolimab. The genes are TRBV28 and TRBJ1-2; D is perhaps TRBD1 (5 bases). The receptor was derived from an adult with an advanced solid tumor such as melanoma, head and neck, liver or kidney cancer. The DNA of the CDR3 is TGTGCCAGCAGTTTACGCGACAGATATAACTATGGCTACACCTTC. This gives the protein CASSLRDRYNYGYTF.